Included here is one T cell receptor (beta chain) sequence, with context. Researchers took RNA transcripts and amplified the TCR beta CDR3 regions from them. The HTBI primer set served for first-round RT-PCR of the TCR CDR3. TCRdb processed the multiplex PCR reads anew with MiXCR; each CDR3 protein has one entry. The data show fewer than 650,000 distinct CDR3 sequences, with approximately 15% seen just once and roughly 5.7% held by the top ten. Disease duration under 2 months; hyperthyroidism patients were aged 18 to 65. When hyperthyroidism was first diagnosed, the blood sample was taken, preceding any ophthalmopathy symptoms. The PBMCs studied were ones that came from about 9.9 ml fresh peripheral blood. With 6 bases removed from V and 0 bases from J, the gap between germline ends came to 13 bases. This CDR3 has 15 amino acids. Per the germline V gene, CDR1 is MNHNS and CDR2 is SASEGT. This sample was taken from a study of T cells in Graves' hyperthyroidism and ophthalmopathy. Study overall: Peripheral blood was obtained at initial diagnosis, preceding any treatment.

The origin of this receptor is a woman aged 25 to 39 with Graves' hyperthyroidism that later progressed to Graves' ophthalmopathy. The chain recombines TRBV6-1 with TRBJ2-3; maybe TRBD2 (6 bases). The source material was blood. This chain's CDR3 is CASSSLAYSTDTQYF. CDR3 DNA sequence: TGTGCCAGCAGCAGCCTAGCGTATAGCACAGATACGCAGTATTTT.